The following is a T cell receptor (beta chain) sequence with its context. Its antigen is undetermined. This entry belongs to a study of OX40 agonist ivuxolimab in advanced cancers. Study information: The group had a mean age of approximately 60 years, ranged from about 23 to 85, and was 80% to 90% male. Under the entry rules, prior anti-PD-1, anti-PD-L1 or anti-CTLA-4 therapy was allowed, and around 36% had some.

Study-wide findings and caveats: Certain nonresponders likewise exhibited a low normalized T-cell clonal expansion. More expanded clones were found, on average, in CD8+ than in CD4+ T cells.

Sequenced by immunoSEQ multiplex PCR; TCRdb stores in-frame clones only, minus some. This repertoire shows under 85,000 clones, around 83% found once; its top ten account for approximately 8%. CDR1 LGHNA and CDR2 YNFKEQ come from the germline V gene. CDR3 length equals 15 residues. The V end was cut by 5 bases, the J end by 7 bases, with 18 bases between. The chain recombines TRBV4-2 with TRBJ2-1; D possibly matches TRBD1 or TRBD2 (5 bases each). The clonotype was recovered from an adult with an advanced solid tumor such as melanoma, head and neck, liver or kidney cancer. The starting material was CD4+ or CD8+ T cells sorted from blood, obtained in a trial of the OX40 agonist ivuxolimab. The CDR3 region is CASSLPGPRVNEQFF. Written as DNA, the CDR3 is TGTGCCAGCAGCTTACCGGGACCCCGGGTTAATGAGCAGTTCTTC.